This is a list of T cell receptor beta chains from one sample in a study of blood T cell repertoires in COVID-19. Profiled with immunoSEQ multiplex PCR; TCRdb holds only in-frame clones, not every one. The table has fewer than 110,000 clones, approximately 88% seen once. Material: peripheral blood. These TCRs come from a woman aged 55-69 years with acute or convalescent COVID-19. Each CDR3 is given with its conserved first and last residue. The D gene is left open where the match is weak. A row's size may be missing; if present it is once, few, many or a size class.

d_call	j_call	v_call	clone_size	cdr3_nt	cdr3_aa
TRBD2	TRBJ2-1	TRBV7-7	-	TGTGCTAGCAGTCCCGGGACTAGCAGAAACAATGAGCAGTTCTTC	CASSPGTSRNNEQFF
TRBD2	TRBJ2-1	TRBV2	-	TGTGCCAGCAGGAGGGACATGGGACTAGCGGGAGTTGAGCAGTTCTTC	CASRRDMGLAGVEQFF
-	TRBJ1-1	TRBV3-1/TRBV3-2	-	TGTGCCAGCTTAACCTGGGGGACACCAAACACTGAAGCTTTCTTT	CASLTWGTPNTEAFF
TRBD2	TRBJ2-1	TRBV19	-	TGTGCCAGTAGTATAAGAAGCGGGAGGGTCCAGGCCTACAATGAGCAGTTCTTC	CASSIRSGRVQAYNEQFF
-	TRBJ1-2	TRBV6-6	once	TGTGCCAGCACTAAACCCGACAGTTTTAACTATGGCTACACCTTC	CASTKPDSFNYGYTF
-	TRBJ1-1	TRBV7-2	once	TGTGCCAGCAGCGCGGGGGCGGGGATGAACACTGAAGCTTTCTTT	CASSAGAGMNTEAFF
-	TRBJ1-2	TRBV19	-	TGTGCCAGTACCGGGTCGCGGGGCAGCTATGGCTACACCTTC	CASTGSRGSYGYTF
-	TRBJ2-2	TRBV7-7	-	TGTGCTAGCAGCCAACAGTACACCGGGGAGCTGTTTTTT	CASSQQYTGELFF
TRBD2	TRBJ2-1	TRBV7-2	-	TGTGCCAGCAGCTTACTAGCGGGCTCTTACAATGAGCAGTTCTTC	CASSLLAGSYNEQFF
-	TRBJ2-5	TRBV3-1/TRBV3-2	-	TGTGCCAGCAGCCAAGCTCAAGAGACCCAGTACTTC	CASSQAQETQYF
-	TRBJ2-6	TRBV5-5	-	TGTGCCAGCAGCTTGGGGGCAGGTTTACTCTCTGGGGCCAACGTCCTGACTTTC	CASSLGAGLLSGANVLTF
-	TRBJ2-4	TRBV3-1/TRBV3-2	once	TGTGCCAGCAGCCAAGGAGGAAATCAGTACTTC	CASSQGGNQYF
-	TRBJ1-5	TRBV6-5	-	TGTGCCAGCAATCGGGATCTAACTCAGCCCCAGCATTTT	CASNRDLTQPQHF
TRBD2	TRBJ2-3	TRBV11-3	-	TGTGCCAGCAGCTCGAGACTAGCGGGAGTGCTGGGCACAGATACGCAGTATTTT	CASSSRLAGVLGTDTQYF
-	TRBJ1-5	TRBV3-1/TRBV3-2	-	TGTGCCAGCAGCCAAGCGGGTAATCAGCCCCAGCATTTT	CASSQAGNQPQHF